This passage covers 25 T cell receptor beta chains from one sample sequenced in a study of shared clonotypes between healthy human individuals. Clones were read by immunoSEQ multiplex PCR, and TCRdb kept only the in-frame ones, dropping some. The sample shows approximately 2.5 million clones, about 92% of them seen only once. The material sequenced was naive CD4+ T cells sorted from blood. The subset was: CD45RA+ positively selected. The receptors derive from a man in his late teens or twenties in good health.

This chain connects TRBV5-6 to TRBJ2-3; TRBD2 matches 9 bases. V lost 4 bases and J lost 5; bases outside the gene matches: 14. Germline V gene sequence: CDR1 SGHDT, CDR2 YYEEEE. There are 17 residues in the CDR3. The CDR3 coding sequence is TGTGCCAGCAGCCGCCGTTCGGGGGGTAGCGGGAGAGATACGCAGTATTTT. It codes for CASSRRSGGSGRDTQYF. Complete variable domain (other parts from reference TRBV5-6 and TRBJ2-3): DAGVTQSPTHLIKTRGQQVTLRCSPKSGHDTVSWYQQALGQGPQFIFQYYEEEERQRGNFPDRFSGHQFPNYSSELNVNALLLGDSALYLCASSRRSGGSGRDTQYFGPGTRLTVL.

The chain combines TRBV19 with TRBJ2-3; D is possibly TRBD1 (6 bases). The germline V gene has CDR1 LNHDA and CDR2 SQIVND (reference sequence). This CDR3 has 13 residues. Trimming took off 10 bases at V and 7 bases at J, with 18 bases between the two ends. Written as DNA, the CDR3 is TGTGCCACCAACCGGTGGGACAACAATACGCAGTATTTT. Translation: CATNRWDNNTQYF.

This clone appeared once. CDR3 bases: TGCGCCAGCAGCTTGACCGCGGACGGGAATGAGCAGTTCTTC. Encoded protein: CASSLTADGNEQFF. V usage is TRBV5-1 and J usage is TRBJ2-1; D unresolved. Deletions cut 1 base from V and 7 bases from J, with 12 bases between. Per the germline V gene, CDR1 is SGHRS and CDR2 is YFSETQ. The CDR3 has 14 residues.

This chain uses TRBV30 with TRBJ1-1; D gene ambiguous. This CDR3 has 14 residues. Germline V lookup: CDR1 GTSNPN, CDR2 SVGIG (reference sequence). V lost 5 bases to trimming and J lost 0 bases, with 13 bases between them. The CDR3 is CAWGEWPMNTEAFF. The CDR3, as DNA: TGTGCCTGGGGGGAGTGGCCCATGAACACTGAAGCTTTCTTT. The full variable domain, completed using reference TRBV30 and TRBJ1-1, is SQTIHQWPATLVQPVGSPLSLECTVEGTSNPNLYWYRQAAGRGLQLLFYSVGIGQISSEVPQNLSASRPQDRQFILSSKKLLLSDSGFYLCAWGEWPMNTEAFFGQGTRLTVV.

In regard to this clone: Other DNA sequences in this sample translate to the same CDR3. The rearrangement uses TRBV5-1 and TRBJ2-1, with 7 bases aligning to TRBD1. Germline CDR1 is SGHRS and CDR2 is YFSETQ. The CDR3 has 14 residues. Unmatched junction bases numbered 2, after V lost 2 bases and J lost 3 bases. The CDR3 sequence: CASSLDRVYNEQFF. The CDR3 nucleotides are TGCGCCAGCAGCTTAGACAGGGTCTACAATGAGCAGTTCTTC.

The chain has TRBV5-1 and TRBJ2-1, with 10 bases lining up with TRBD1. V lost 4 bases, J lost 6 bases, and 7 bases stayed unmatched. The CDR3 totals 15 residues. Germline lookup yields CDR1 SGHRS and CDR2 YFSETQ. CDR3 DNA: TGCGCCAGCAGCCCGCCGGGACAGGGGACCAATGAGCAGTTCTTC. Its protein is CASSPPGQGTNEQFF.

Regarding this clone: Distinct nucleotide sequences in the sample also encode this CDR3. The V and J genes are TRBV2 and TRBJ2-5, with 8 bases aligning to TRBD1. CDR3 length: 14 amino acids. The trim removed 7 bases at V and 2 bases at J, leaving 6 bases unmatched. Germline V CDR1 and CDR2: SNHLY, FYNNEI. CDR3 residues: CASTGQGAQETQYF. CDR3 DNA sequence: TGTGCCAGCACTGGACAGGGCGCTCAAGAGACCCAGTACTTC.

In DNA, the CDR3 is TGTGCCAGCAGCTTTTCTCCGTTGGGGGGGGCCTACGAGCAGTACTTC. Protein sequence: CASSFSPLGGAYEQYF. The chain recombines TRBV7-6 with TRBJ2-7, with 7 positions matching TRBD2. The CDR3 length is 16 residues. CDR1 SGHVS and CDR2 FNYEAQ come from the germline V gene. V lost 3 bases and J lost 2; bases outside the gene matches: 10. The full variable domain, its missing parts supplied by reference TRBV7-6 and TRBJ2-7, is GAGVSQSPRYKVTKRGQDVALRCDPISGHVSLYWYRQALGQGPEFLTYFNYEAQQDKSGLPNDRFSAERPEGSISTLTIQRTEQRDSAMYRCASSFSPLGGAYEQYFGPGTRLTVT.

V usage is TRBV9 and J usage is TRBJ2-3; D gene uncertain. Per germline, CDR1 SGDLS and CDR2 YYNGEE. This CDR3 is 14 amino acids long. V was pared by 4 bases and J by 2 bases, with 11 bases between. The CDR3 protein is CASSLRPPTDTQYF. CDR3 nucleotide sequence: TGTGCCAGCAGCTTAAGACCCCCCACAGATACGCAGTATTTT.

This chain uses TRBV6-6 with TRBJ2-1; D not resolved. Trimming removed 5 bases at V and 16 bases at J, with 15 bases between. The length of the CDR3 is 11 residues. In germline, CDR1 is MNHNY, CDR2 SVGAGI (reference sequence). The CDR3 loop is CASSGPDPQFF. CDR3 sequence (DNA): TGTGCCAGCAGTGGGCCGGACCCACAATTCTTC.

The chain is built from TRBV18 and TRBJ1-2; D perhaps matches TRBD1 (6 bases). The CDR3 has 15 residues. The V gene lost 3 bases and the J gene lost 4 bases, with 15 bases spanning the gap. CDR1 is KGHSH and CDR2 is LQKENI in the germline V gene. CDR3 protein: CASSPPNRVVYGYTF. In DNA, the CDR3 is TGTGCCAGCTCACCTCCGAACAGGGTCGTCTATGGCTACACCTTC.

The genes are TRBV2 and TRBJ2-7, with TRBD2 identical over 11 bases. V shed 10 bases and J 0 bases; nucleotides not matched to a gene: 14. Germline loops: CDR1 SNHLY, CDR2 FYNNEI. The CDR3 is 17 residues long. The DNA for the CDR3 is TGTGCCACGACACCGGTCCTAGCGGGAGGAAGCTCCTACGAGCAGTACTTC. This encodes CATTPVLAGGSSYEQYF. Supplemented by reference TRBV2 and TRBJ2-7, the full variable domain reads EPEVTQTPSHQVTQMGQEVILRCVPISNHLYFYWYRQILGQKVEFLVSFYNNEISEKSEIFDDQFSVERPDGSNFTLKIRSTKLEDSAMYFCATTPVLAGGSSYEQYFGPGTRLTVT.

V is TRBV5-4 and J is TRBJ2-7; maybe TRBD1 (6 bases). The CDR3 extends over 13 amino acids. V was clipped by 1 base and J by 5 bases, with 10 bases between them. The germline V gene encodes CDR1 SGHNT and CDR2 YYREEE (reference sequence). CDR3 sequence reads: CASSLSGVDEQYF. In DNA, the CDR3 is TGTGCCAGCAGCTTGTCAGGGGTCGACGAGCAGTACTTC.

This rearrangement joins TRBV4-3 to TRBJ1-2; possible D gene TRBD1, 6 bases. V shed 4 bases and J shed 8 bases, with 26 bases lying between them. The length of the CDR3 is 17 residues. The germline CDR1 and CDR2 sequences are LGHNA and YSLEER. For the CDR3, the DNA is TGCGCCAGCAGCCGAGACGTTGTACAGGGAGGGGGTCAGGGCTACACCTTC. It is translated as CASSRDVVQGGGQGYTF.

The V call is TRBV7-5, the J call TRBJ1-1; the table's TRBD1 call for D was not verified on the DNA. TRBV7-5 is recorded as a pseudogene. The CDR3 consists of 15 residues. In DNA, the CDR3 is TGTGCCAGAAGCTTACTTCCGGGACAGCGGGCTGAAGCTTTCTTT. Translated, it gives CARSLLPGQRAEAFF.

The J gene is TRBJ2-3, the V gene TRBV10-3, with D unclear. The V end was cut by 3 bases, the J end by 0 bases, with 10 bases between. The germline V gene has CDR1 ENHRY and CDR2 SYGVKD. The CDR3 spans 15 residues. This CDR3 is CAISERARSTDTQYF. The CDR3 coding sequence is TGTGCCATCAGTGAAAGGGCTCGCAGCACAGATACGCAGTATTTT.

This chain connects TRBV27 to TRBJ1-1; no firm D call. The CDR3 has 15 amino acids. V gave up 4 bases and J gave up 5 bases, with 17 bases separating them. The V gene's germline CDR1 is MNHEY and CDR2 SMNVEV (reference sequence). The CDR3 nucleotides read TGTGCCAGCAGTTCTCCCGACGGGCATAGAACTGAAGCTTTCTTT. The encoded protein is CASSSPDGHRTEAFF.

V and J are TRBV15 and TRBJ2-1, with D hard to call. The germline V gene encodes CDR1 LNHNV and CDR2 YYDKDF (reference sequence). Trimming removed 0 bases from V and 2 bases from J, with 8 bases in between. This CDR3 has 15 amino acids. CDR3: CATSRDADPYNEQFF. The CDR3 region has the DNA TGTGCCACCAGCAGAGATGCGGACCCCTACAATGAGCAGTTCTTC. The full variable domain, completed using reference TRBV15 and TRBJ2-1, is DAMVIQNPRYQVTQFGKPVTLSCSQTLNHNVMYWYQQKSSQAPKLLFHYYDKDFNNEADTPDNFQSRRPNTSFCFLDIRSPGLGDTAMYLCATSRDADPYNEQFFGPGTRLTVL.

This rearrangement joins TRBV19 to TRBJ2-1; D is perhaps TRBD2 (6 bases). Germline V lookup: CDR1 LNHDA, CDR2 SQIVND (reference sequence). The CDR3 is 15 amino acids. Trimming took off 4 bases at V and 7 bases at J, with 17 bases between the two ends. As DNA, the CDR3 is TGTGCCAGTAGTAGCCCGGGGGAGCGGACAAATGAGCAGTTCTTC. Translated: CASSSPGERTNEQFF.

The chain joins TRBV18 to TRBJ2-1, with 16 bases that match TRBD2. The ends lost 6 bases at V and 5 bases at J; junction bases unmatched: 10. Germline CDR1 and CDR2: KGHSH and LQKENI. This CDR3 spans 18 amino acids. This CDR3 is CASSNGGLAGGLNNEQFF. The CDR3 nucleotides are TGTGCCAGCTCCAATGGGGGACTAGCGGGAGGGCTAAACAATGAGCAGTTCTTC.

The V call is TRBV5-4, the J call TRBJ1-6, with TRBD1 matching 9 bases. Looked up from germline, CDR1 is SGHNT and CDR2 is YYREEE (reference sequence). Trimming removed 3 bases from V and 7 bases from J; junction bases left unmatched: 8. The CDR3 contains 16 residues. The CDR3: CASSSNTGGSNSPLHF. The DNA of the CDR3 is TGTGCCAGCAGCTCCAACACAGGGGGCTCAAATTCACCCCTCCACTTT.

The V and J genes are TRBV2 and TRBJ1-5; D perhaps matches TRBD1 (5 bases). CDR1 is SNHLY, CDR2 FYNNEI, per germline. The CDR3 contains 14 residues. The germline V and J ends were trimmed by 2 bases and 5 bases, with 10 bases remaining between them. The CDR3 DNA reads as TGTGCCAGCAGTGAACAGGGAGGGTATCAGCCCCAGCATTTT. It specifies CASSEQGGYQPQHF.

The count of this clone is one. The chain links TRBV5-1 to TRBJ2-1; 9 nucleotides match TRBD2. The CDR3 runs to 16 residues. Per germline, CDR1 SGHRS and CDR2 YFSETQ. Unmatched junction bases numbered 11, after V lost 0 bases and J lost 10 bases. CDR3 protein: CASSLEGSGGQKEQFF. CDR3 DNA sequence: TGCGCCAGCAGCTTGGAGGGTAGCGGGGGCCAAAAGGAGCAGTTCTTC.

The chain uses TRBV5-1 and TRBJ1-3; D not certain. Trimming removed 4 bases from V and 4 bases from J, with 6 bases in between. The CDR3 has 12 amino acids. The germline gives CDR1 SGHRS, CDR2 YFSETQ. Here the CDR3 reads CASSRLGNTIYF. DNA of the CDR3: TGCGCCAGCAGCCGACTAGGAAACACCATATATTTT.

V and J are TRBV12-1 and TRBJ2-1. TRBV12-1 is given as a pseudogene. The CDR3 is 16 amino acids. The CDR3 DNA is TGTGCCAGCAGTTCTCATATGGGGGTCTCCTACAATGAGCAGTTCTTC. Its translation: CASSSHMGVSYNEQFF.